The source of this T cell receptor (beta chain) is a study of T cells in localized non-small cell lung cancer. Assay used: immunoSEQ multiplex PCR; TCRdb lists only in-frame clones, some missing. This table has around 50,000 clones, more than 80% appearing once. For this clone: Its antigen is unknown.

Germline CDR1 reads LNHDA; CDR2 reads SQIVND (reference sequence). V was cut by 5 bases and J by 4 bases, with 15 bases left in between. The CDR3 is 15 residues long. Study-level points and caveats: Among the tissues sampled, uninvolved adjacent lung had the highest T cell clonality, above tumor. Across samples, adjacent lung featured a median around 55 of the top 100 tumor clones. Longer overall survival was seen with higher T cell density measured in blood.

The specimen was peripheral blood, collected before any cancer treatment. The TCR sequence derives from a male donor older than 55 with stage III squamous cell lung carcinoma. The V gene is TRBV19, the J gene TRBJ1-3; D perhaps matches TRBD1 (5 bases). The CDR3 loop reads CASSANGANGNTIYF. CDR3 coding DNA: TGTGCCAGTAGTGCAAACGGGGCAAACGGAAACACCATATATTTT.